This TCR beta chain was recovered during a study of shared clonotypes between healthy human individuals. This CDR3 has 13 residues. CDR1 is LGHNA, CDR2 YSLEER, per germline. Trimming removed 1 base at V and 7 bases at J, with 11 bases between. Here immunoSEQ multiplex PCR was the method, and the copy in TCRdb shows in-frame clones only, minus some. Among some 1 million clones listed, about 80% were seen once. The receptor was derived from a young man in good health. The source material was memory CD4+ T cells sorted from blood. As for subset: CD45RA-negative fraction. J is TRBJ2-7 and V is TRBV4-3; the D is unclear. The DNA of the CDR3 is TGCGCCAGCAGCCAAGGGTTGCGCTGGGAGCAGTACTTC. Translation: CASSQGLRWEQYF.